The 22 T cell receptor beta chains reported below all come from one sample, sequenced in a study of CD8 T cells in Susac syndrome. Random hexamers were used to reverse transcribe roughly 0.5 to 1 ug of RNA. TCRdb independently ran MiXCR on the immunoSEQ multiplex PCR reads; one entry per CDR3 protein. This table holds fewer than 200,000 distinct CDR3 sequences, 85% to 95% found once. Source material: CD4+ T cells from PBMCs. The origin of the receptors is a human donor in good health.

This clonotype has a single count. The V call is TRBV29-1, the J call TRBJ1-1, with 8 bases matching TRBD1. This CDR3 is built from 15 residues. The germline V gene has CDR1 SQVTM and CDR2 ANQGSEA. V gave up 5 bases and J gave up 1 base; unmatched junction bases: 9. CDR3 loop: CSVQRSGGRNTEAFF. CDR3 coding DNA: TGCAGCGTTCAAAGGTCAGGGGGCAGGAACACTGAAGCTTTCTTT.

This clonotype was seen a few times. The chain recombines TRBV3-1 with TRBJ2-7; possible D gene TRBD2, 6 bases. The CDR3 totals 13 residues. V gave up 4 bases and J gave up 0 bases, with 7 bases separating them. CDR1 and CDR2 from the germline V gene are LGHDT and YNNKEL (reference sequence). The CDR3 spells CASSPGSSYEQYF. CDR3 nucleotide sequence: TGTGCCAGCAGCCCCGGGAGCTCCTACGAGCAGTACTTC.

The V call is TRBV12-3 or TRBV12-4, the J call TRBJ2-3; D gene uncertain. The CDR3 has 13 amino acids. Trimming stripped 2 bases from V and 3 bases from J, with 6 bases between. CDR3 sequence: CASSLLVTDTQYF. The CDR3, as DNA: TGTGCCAGCAGTTTACTAGTTACAGATACGCAGTATTTT.

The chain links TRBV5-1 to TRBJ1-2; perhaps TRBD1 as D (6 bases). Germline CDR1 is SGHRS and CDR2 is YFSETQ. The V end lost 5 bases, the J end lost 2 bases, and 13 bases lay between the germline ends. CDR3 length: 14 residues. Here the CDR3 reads CASRLDTGNYGYTF. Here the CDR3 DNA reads TGCGCCAGCAGACTCGACACAGGGAACTATGGCTACACCTTC.

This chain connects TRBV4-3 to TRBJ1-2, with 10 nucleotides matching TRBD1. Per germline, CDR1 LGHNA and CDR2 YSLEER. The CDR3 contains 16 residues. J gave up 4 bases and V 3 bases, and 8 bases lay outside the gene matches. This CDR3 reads CASSHRRDRGIYGYTF. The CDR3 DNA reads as TGCGCCAGCAGCCACCGCCGGGACAGGGGAATCTATGGCTACACCTTC.

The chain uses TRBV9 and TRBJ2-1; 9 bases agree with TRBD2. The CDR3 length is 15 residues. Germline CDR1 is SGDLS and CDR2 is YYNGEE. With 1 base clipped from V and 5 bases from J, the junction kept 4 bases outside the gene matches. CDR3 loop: CASSVSGRKDNEQFF. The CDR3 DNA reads TGTGCCAGCAGCGTAAGCGGGAGGAAGGACAATGAGCAGTTCTTC.

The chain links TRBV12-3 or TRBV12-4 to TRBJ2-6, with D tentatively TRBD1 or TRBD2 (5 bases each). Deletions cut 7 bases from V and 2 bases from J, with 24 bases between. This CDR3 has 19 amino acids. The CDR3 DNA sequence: TGTGCCAGCACCGACCGGACGGACCCTTTGGGGGCTGGGGCCAACGTCCTGACTTTC. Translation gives CASTDRTDPLGAGANVLTF.

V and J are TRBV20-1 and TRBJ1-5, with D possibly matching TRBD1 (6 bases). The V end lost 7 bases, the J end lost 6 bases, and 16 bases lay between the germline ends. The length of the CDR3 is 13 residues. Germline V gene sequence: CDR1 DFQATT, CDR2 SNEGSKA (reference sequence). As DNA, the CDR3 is TGCAGTGTTCTTGGACAGCTTGGTCAGCCCCAGCATTTT. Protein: CSVLGQLGQPQHF.

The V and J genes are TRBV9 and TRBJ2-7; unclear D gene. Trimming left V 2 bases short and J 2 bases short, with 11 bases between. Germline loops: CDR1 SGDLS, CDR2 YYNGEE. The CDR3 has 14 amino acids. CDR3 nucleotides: TGTGCCAGCAGCGTCGATGTGGGTCCCTACGAGCAGTACTTC. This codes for CASSVDVGPYEQYF. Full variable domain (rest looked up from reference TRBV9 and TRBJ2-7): DSGVTQTPKHLITATGQRVTLRCSPRSGDLSVYWYQQSLDQGLQFLIQYYNGEERAKGNILERFSAQQFPDLHSELNLSSLELGDSALYFCASSVDVGPYEQYFGPGTRLTVT.

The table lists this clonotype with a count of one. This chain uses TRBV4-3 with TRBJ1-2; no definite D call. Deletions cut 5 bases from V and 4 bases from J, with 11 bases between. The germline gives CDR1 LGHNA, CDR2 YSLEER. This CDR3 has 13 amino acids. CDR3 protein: CASSLGEFYGYTF. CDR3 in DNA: TGCGCCAGCAGCTTGGGAGAGTTCTATGGCTACACCTTC.

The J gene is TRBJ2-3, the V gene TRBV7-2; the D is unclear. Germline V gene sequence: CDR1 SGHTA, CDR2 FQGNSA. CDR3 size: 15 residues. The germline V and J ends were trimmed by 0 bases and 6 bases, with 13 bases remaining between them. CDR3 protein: CASSLALGNRDTQYF. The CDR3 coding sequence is TGTGCCAGCAGCTTAGCATTGGGAAACCGGGATACGCAGTATTTT.

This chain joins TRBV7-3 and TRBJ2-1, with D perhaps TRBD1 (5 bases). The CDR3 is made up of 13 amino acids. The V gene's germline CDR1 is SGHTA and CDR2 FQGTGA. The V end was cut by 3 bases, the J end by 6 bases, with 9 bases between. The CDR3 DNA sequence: TGTGCCAGCAGCTTGGAGCAGGGCAATGAGCAGTTCTTC. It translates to CASSLEQGNEQFF.

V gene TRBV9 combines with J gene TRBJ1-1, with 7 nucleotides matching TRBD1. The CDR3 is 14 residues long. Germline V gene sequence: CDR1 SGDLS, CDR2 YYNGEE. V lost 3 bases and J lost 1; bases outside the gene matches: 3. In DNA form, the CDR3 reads TGTGCCAGCAGCGCTCCAGGGGGGAACACTGAAGCTTTCTTT. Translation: CASSAPGGNTEAFF.

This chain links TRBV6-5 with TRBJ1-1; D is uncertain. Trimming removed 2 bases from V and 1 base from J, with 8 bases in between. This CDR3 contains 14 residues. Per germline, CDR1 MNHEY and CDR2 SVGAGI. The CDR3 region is CASSYGDGNTEAFF. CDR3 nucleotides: TGTGCCAGCAGTTACGGAGACGGGAACACTGAAGCTTTCTTT.

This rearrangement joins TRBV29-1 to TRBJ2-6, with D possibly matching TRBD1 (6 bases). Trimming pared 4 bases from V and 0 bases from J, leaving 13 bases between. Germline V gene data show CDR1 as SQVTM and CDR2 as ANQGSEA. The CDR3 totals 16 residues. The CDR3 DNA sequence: TGCAGCGTTGGACAGGCGCCTAGCTCTGGGGCCAACGTCCTGACTTTC. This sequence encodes CSVGQAPSSGANVLTF.

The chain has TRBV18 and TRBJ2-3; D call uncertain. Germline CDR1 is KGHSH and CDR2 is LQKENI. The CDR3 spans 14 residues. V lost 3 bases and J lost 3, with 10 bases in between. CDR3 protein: CASSPPGPTDTQYF. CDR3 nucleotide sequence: TGTGCCAGCTCACCTCCGGGCCCGACAGATACGCAGTATTTT.

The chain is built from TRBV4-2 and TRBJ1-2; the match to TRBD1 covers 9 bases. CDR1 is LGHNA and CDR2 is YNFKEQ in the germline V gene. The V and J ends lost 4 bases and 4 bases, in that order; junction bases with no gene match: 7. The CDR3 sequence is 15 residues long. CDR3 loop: CASSPPGQGTYGYTF. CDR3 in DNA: TGTGCCAGCAGCCCCCCGGGACAGGGAACCTATGGCTACACCTTC.

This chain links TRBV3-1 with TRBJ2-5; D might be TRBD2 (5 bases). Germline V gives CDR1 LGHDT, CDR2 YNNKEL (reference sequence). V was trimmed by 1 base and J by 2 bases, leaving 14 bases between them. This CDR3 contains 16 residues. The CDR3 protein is CASSQASLGLQETQYF. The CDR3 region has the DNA TGTGCCAGCAGCCAAGCCTCACTAGGGCTACAAGAGACCCAGTACTTC.

CDR3 in DNA: TGTGCCTCCCAAGAGAACTCTGGAAACACCATATATTTT. Its protein product is CASQENSGNTIYF. The rearrangement uses TRBV30 and TRBJ1-3; D is uncertain. V was cut by 7 bases and J by 0 bases, with 10 bases left in between. Looked up from germline, CDR1 is GTSNPN and CDR2 is SVGIG (reference sequence). The CDR3 is 13 amino acids.

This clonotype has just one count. The CDR3 protein is CSAGRGNTEAFF. The CDR3 DNA reads as TGCAGTGCGGGACGGGGGAACACTGAAGCTTTCTTT. The J gene is TRBJ1-1, the V gene TRBV20-1; a weak D match, TRBD1 (5 bases). The CDR3 contains 12 residues. CDR1 and CDR2 (germline): DFQATT, SNEGSKA (reference sequence). V gave up 6 bases and J gave up 1 base, with 9 bases separating them.

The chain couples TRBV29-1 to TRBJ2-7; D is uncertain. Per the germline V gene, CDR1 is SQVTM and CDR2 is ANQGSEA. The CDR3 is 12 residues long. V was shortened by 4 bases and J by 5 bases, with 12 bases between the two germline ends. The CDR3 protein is CSVVGSNHEQYF. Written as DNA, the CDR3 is TGCAGCGTTGTGGGTAGCAACCACGAGCAGTACTTC.

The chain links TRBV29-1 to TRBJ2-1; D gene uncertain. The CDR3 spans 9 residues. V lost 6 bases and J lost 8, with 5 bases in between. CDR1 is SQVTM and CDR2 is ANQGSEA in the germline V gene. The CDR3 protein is CSVQDEQFF. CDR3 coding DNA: TGCAGCGTCCAGGATGAGCAGTTCTTC.